The 26 T cell receptor beta chains below were found in one sample sequenced in a study of blood T cell repertoires in COVID-19. Measured with immunoSEQ multiplex PCR; TCRdb has only the in-frame clones, and not every one. The profile covers about 52,000 clones, with about four fifths appearing a single time and about 7% taken by the ten largest. Sequencing used peripheral blood. All receptors derive from a man between 65 and 85 years old with active COVID-19.

The rearrangement links TRBV7-2 to TRBJ1-2; D gene uncertain. V was trimmed by 2 bases and J by 2 bases, leaving 15 bases between them. Germline V CDR1 and CDR2: SGHTA, FQGNSA. The CDR3 length is 16 residues. CDR3 nucleotides: TGTGCCAGCAGCTTAATCCCAGGCCCGAAGAACTATGGCTACACCTTC. As protein: CASSLIPGPKNYGYTF.

This clone was counted between two and nine times. The rearrangement uses TRBV7-3 and TRBJ2-2; TRBD2 agrees at 12 bases. V lost 4 bases and J lost 0; bases outside the gene matches: 9. In germline, CDR1 is SGHTA, CDR2 FQGTGA. The CDR3 has 19 residues. The CDR3 loop is CASSSRLAGAESNTGELFF. CDR3 in DNA: TGTGCCAGCAGCTCCCGACTAGCGGGGGCTGAGTCGAACACCGGGGAGCTGTTTTTT.

The genes are TRBV19 and TRBJ1-4; unclear D gene. Per the germline V gene, CDR1 is LNHDA and CDR2 is SQIVND (reference sequence). V lost 7 bases, J lost 5 bases, and 17 bases lay in between. The CDR3 runs 15 residues. CDR3 sequence (DNA): TGTGCCAGTACGAGGAACAACTTCGGGAATGAAAAACTGTTTTTT. Residues: CASTRNNFGNEKLFF.

The genes are TRBV24-1 and TRBJ2-5; 10 bases match TRBD1. The germline V gene has CDR1 KGHDR and CDR2 SFDVKD. J was trimmed by 3 bases and V by 6 bases; bases with no gene match: 12. The CDR3 is 17 amino acids. The CDR3 DNA is TGTGCCACCAGTATACAACCGGGACAGGGGTTAGAAGAGACCCAGTACTTC. As protein: CATSIQPGQGLEETQYF.

The rearrangement joins TRBV7-9 to TRBJ1-2; 8 nucleotides agree with TRBD1. Looked up from germline, CDR1 is SEHNR and CDR2 is FQNEAQ (reference sequence). Trimming took 5 bases from V and 2 from J; bases not matched to a gene: 7. The CDR3 spans 15 residues. The CDR3 spells CASSRTDRVNYGYTF. The CDR3 DNA reads as TGTGCCAGCAGCCGAACGGACAGGGTGAACTATGGCTACACCTTC.

V usage is TRBV19 and J usage is TRBJ1-1; D is unclear. CDR1 and CDR2 from the germline V gene are LNHDA and SQIVND (reference sequence). Trimming removed 3 bases at V and 7 bases at J, with 9 bases between. CDR3 size: 12 residues. The CDR3 region has the DNA TGTGCCAGTAGTATCTCGGTCCTTGAAGCTTTCTTT. Its translation is CASSISVLEAFF.

This rearrangement joins TRBV3-1 (or the pseudogene TRBV3-2) to TRBJ1-4; maybe TRBD1 (5 bases). V was shortened by 1 base and J by 8 bases, with 8 bases between the two germline ends. The length of the CDR3 is 13 residues. Germline values: CDR1 LGHDT, CDR2 YNNKEL (reference sequence). CDR3 coding DNA: TGTGCCAGCAGCCAAGGGACACGCGAAAAACTGTTTTTT. Encoded protein: CASSQGTREKLFF.

The chain carries TRBV29-1 and TRBJ2-7; 13 bases fit TRBD2. V was clipped by 6 bases and J by 1 base; unmatched bases: 3. The CDR3 extends over 14 amino acids. Looked up from germline, CDR1 is SQVTM and CDR2 is ANQGSEA. Here the CDR3 DNA reads TGCAGCGTCAGGACTAGCGGGGGATCCTACGAGCAGTACTTC. This sequence encodes CSVRTSGGSYEQYF.

The sample holds one count of this clone. This chain joins TRBV4-1 and TRBJ1-2, with D possibly matching TRBD1 (6 bases). Trimming pared 1 base from V and 1 base from J, leaving 10 bases between. The CDR3 is made up of 15 amino acids. In germline, CDR1 is MGHRA, CDR2 YSYEKL. CDR3 coding DNA: TGCGCCAGCAGCCAAGCGGGGGGCCTTAACTATGGCTACACCTTC. Amino acids: CASSQAGGLNYGYTF.

The chain uses TRBV15 and TRBJ1-3; unclear D gene. Germline loops: CDR1 LNHNV, CDR2 YYDKDF (reference sequence). There are 13 residues in the CDR3. The V and J ends lost 0 bases and 5 bases respectively, with 5 bases between them. The CDR3 loop reads CATSRDGRNTIYF. The CDR3 nucleotides are TGTGCCACCAGCAGAGATGGCCGAAACACCATATATTTT.

This clone was seen a single time. The chain couples TRBV15 to TRBJ1-6; 7 bases agree with TRBD1. CDR1 and CDR2 (germline): LNHNV, YYDKDF (reference sequence). Trimming took 8 bases from V and 10 from J; bases not matched to a gene: 14. This CDR3 spans 15 amino acids. The CDR3 spells CATASGGRLRSPLHF. In DNA form, the CDR3 reads TGTGCCACCGCTTCAGGGGGTAGGTTGCGATCACCCCTCCACTTT.

The chain carries TRBV5-4 and TRBJ1-1; weak D call: TRBD1 (6 bases). V gave up 3 bases and J gave up 5 bases, with 17 bases separating them. Looked up from germline, CDR1 is SGHNT and CDR2 is YYREEE (reference sequence). The CDR3 consists of 15 residues. This chain's CDR3 is CASSSLGGGGTEAFF. CDR3 nucleotide sequence: TGTGCCAGCAGCTCCCTGGGAGGGGGAGGGACTGAAGCTTTCTTT. Based on the CDR3 plus reference TRBV5-4 and TRBJ1-1, the full variable domain is ETGVTQSPTHLIKTRGQQVTLRCSSQSGHNTVSWYQQALGQGPQFIFQYYREEENGRGNFPPRFSGLQFPNYSSELNVNALELDDSALYLCASSSLGGGGTEAFFGQGTRLTVV.

This chain connects TRBV2 to TRBJ1-2, with D possibly being TRBD1 (5 bases). The V gene lost 4 bases and the J gene lost 4 bases, with 16 bases spanning the gap. CDR1 SNHLY and CDR2 FYNNEI come from the germline V gene. The CDR3 runs to 15 residues. The CDR3 is CASSGAGWSGYGYTF. The CDR3 nucleotides are TGTGCCAGCAGTGGGGCAGGGTGGTCGGGCTATGGCTACACCTTC.

The chain uses TRBV6-5 and TRBJ2-7; 8 bases match TRBD1. The CDR3 contains 14 residues. V dropped 4 bases and J dropped 0; count of bases not matched to a gene: 2. Germline-derived CDR1 and CDR2 are MNHEY and SVGAGI. CDR3 amino acids: CASSWTGSSYEQYF. CDR3 in DNA: TGTGCCAGCAGTTGGACAGGGAGCTCCTACGAGCAGTACTTC.

The chain joins TRBV5-1 to TRBJ2-1; TRBD2 matches 8 bases. V shed 4 bases, J shed 4 bases, and the junction held 10 bases outside the gene matches. The germline V gene has CDR1 SGHRS and CDR2 YFSETQ. The CDR3 loop spans 16 amino acids. CDR3 coding DNA: TGCGCCAGCAGCCTGTGGGGGACTAGTCAGTACAATGAGCAGTTCTTC. This sequence encodes CASSLWGTSQYNEQFF.

The chain has TRBV9 and TRBJ1-2; no definite D call. V lost 6 bases and J lost 0, with 15 bases in between. The CDR3 contains 15 residues. Germline values: CDR1 SGDLS, CDR2 YYNGEE. The CDR3 DNA reads as TGTGCCAGCAACCCCTGGGCGAATGCTAACTATGGCTACACCTTC. Its translation: CASNPWANANYGYTF.

This clone was counted a few times. This chain links TRBV5-1 with TRBJ2-1, with 7 bases that match TRBD1. J gave up 2 bases and V 4 bases, and 3 bases lay outside the gene matches. This CDR3 comprises 14 residues. Germline V gene lookup returns CDR1 SGHRS and CDR2 YFSETQ. DNA of the CDR3: TGCGCCAGCAGCCTTGGGACAGCCTACAATGAGCAGTTCTTC. As protein: CASSLGTAYNEQFF.

This sequence joins TRBV19 and TRBJ2-7; 8 positions match TRBD2. Trimming cost V 5 bases and J 1 base; bases outside gene matches: 7. The CDR3 runs to 15 residues. CDR1 is LNHDA, CDR2 SQIVND, per germline (reference sequence). The CDR3 region is CASSVSGGLSYEQYF. CDR3 bases: TGTGCCAGTAGTGTCAGCGGGGGCCTATCCTACGAGCAGTACTTC.

This clone was counted once. The gene calls are TRBV7-8 and TRBJ1-3; no definite D call. V was cut by 1 base and J by 0 bases, with 7 bases left in between. Germline CDR1 SGHVS, CDR2 FQNEAQ. The CDR3 consists of 15 residues. The CDR3 DNA is TGTGCCAGCAGCTTAGATCTCAGCTCTGGAAACACCATATATTTT. It encodes CASSLDLSSGNTIYF.

The gene calls are TRBV19 and TRBJ1-1; D is ambiguous. Germline assignment: CDR1 LNHDA and CDR2 SQIVND (reference sequence). V shed 1 base and J shed 0 bases, with 6 bases lying between them. This CDR3 comprises 14 residues. The CDR3 spells CASSIGRVNTEAFF. The DNA of the CDR3 is TGTGCCAGTAGTATAGGGCGGGTGAACACTGAAGCTTTCTTT.

This clone occurred once. The chain joins TRBV7-2 to TRBJ1-2; TRBD1 agrees at 10 bases. The germline gives CDR1 SGHTA, CDR2 FQGNSA. This CDR3 is built from 14 residues. Trimming at V came to 6 bases and at J to 5 bases, leaving 6 bases not matched to a gene. The CDR3 coding sequence is TGTGCCAGCAGAACAGCGGGACAGGGGTATGGCTACACCTTC. Translating gives CASRTAGQGYGYTF.

This chain uses TRBV18 with TRBJ1-4, with D hard to call. Trimming cost V 8 bases and J 8 bases, with 15 bases left between them. Looked up from germline, CDR1 is KGHSH and CDR2 is LQKENI. The CDR3 runs to 13 residues. As DNA, the CDR3 is TGTGCCAGCCCCTTCTCCCCGAGGGAAAAACTGTTTTTT. Protein sequence: CASPFSPREKLFF.

The genes are TRBV5-1 and TRBJ1-4; 7 bases are a match to TRBD1. V was clipped by 4 bases and J by 8 bases; unmatched bases: 11. The CDR3 consists of 15 residues. The germline V gene has CDR1 SGHRS and CDR2 YFSETQ. CDR3 in amino acids: CASSPRGQGREKLFF. Written as DNA, the CDR3 is TGCGCCAGCAGCCCTAGGGGGCAGGGGCGGGAAAAACTGTTTTTT. Full variable domain (rest looked up from reference TRBV5-1 and TRBJ1-4): KAGVTQTPRYLIKTRGQQVTLSCSPISGHRSVSWYQQTPGQGLQFLFEYFSETQRNKGNFPGRFSGRQFSNSRSEMNVSTLELGDSALYLCASSPRGQGREKLFFGSGTQLSVL.

The gene calls are TRBV3-1 (or the pseudogene TRBV3-2) and TRBJ2-5; TRBD2 matches 9 bases. Germline CDR1 reads LGHDT; CDR2 reads YNNKEL (reference sequence). V dropped 1 base and J dropped 1; count of bases not matched to a gene: 1. This CDR3 has 15 residues. CDR3 DNA sequence: TGTGCCAGCAGCCAAGGTAGCGGGGGCCAAGAGACCCAGTACTTC. Protein sequence: CASSQGSGGQETQYF.

This clone was recorded only once. The chain couples TRBV4-2 to TRBJ2-3; no firm D call. CDR3 length: 15 residues. In germline, CDR1 is LGHNA, CDR2 YNFKEQ. V was pared by 0 bases and J by 4 bases, with 11 bases between. The DNA for the CDR3 is TGTGCCAGCAGCCAAGAACTACTGAAAGCAGATACGCAGTATTTT. It encodes CASSQELLKADTQYF.

The chain combines TRBV19 with TRBJ2-1; 10 positions match TRBD2. This CDR3 region has 15 residues. Germline V gene sequence: CDR1 LNHDA, CDR2 SQIVND (reference sequence). V lost 4 bases and J lost 10; bases outside the gene matches: 10. In nucleotides, the CDR3 is TGTGCCAGTAGTACCGACTTGTTTAGCGGGGGGGAGCAGTTCTTC. Translation gives CASSTDLFSGGEQFF.